A selection of T cell receptor beta chains follows, all from one sample in a study of T cell repertoires in cytomegalovirus infection. One entry per CDR3 protein results from TCRdb running MiXCR on the reads. The sample has around 740,000 distinct CDR3 sequences, 35% seen once. The sequenced sample consisted of PBMCs. The receptors originated from a human donor in good health (CMV status not recorded). Some clones in this sample may be carry-over from other donors' samples. Each CDR3 is given with its conserved first and last residue. A D gene is named only where the DNA matches it firmly. Size is stated for part of the rows, as once, few or many counts, or as a class when the clone is expanded.

length,J,size,V,D,CDR3,DNA
14,TRBJ2-5,NA,TRBV29-1,NA,CSVEKAGYQETQYF,TGCAGCGTTGAAAAAGCCGGCTACCAAGAGACCCAGTACTTC
14,TRBJ1-1,NA,TRBV6-8,NA,CASSNHHRPLEAFF,TGTGCCAGCAGTAACCACCACCGTCCGCTTGAAGCTTTCTTT
14,TRBJ1-2,many,TRBV5-1,TRBD1,CASSRDSGTGGYTF,TGCGCCAGCAGCAGGGACAGTGGGACCGGAGGCTACACCTTC
15,TRBJ2-3,NA,TRBV28,NA,CASKGQGGVTDTQYF,TGTGCCAGCAAAGGACAGGGAGGGGTCACAGATACGCAGTATTTT
16,TRBJ1-4,NA,TRBV12-3/TRBV12-4,TRBD1,CASTDDRETTNEKLFF,TGTGCCAGCACTGATGACAGGGAAACAACTAATGAAAAACTGTTTTTT
15,TRBJ2-7,NA,TRBV19,NA,CASSMEDRPSYEQYF,TGTGCCAGTAGTATGGAGGATAGACCATCCTACGAGCAGTACTTC
16,TRBJ2-3,few,TRBV10-3,NA,CAISEAPPEGSDTQYF,TGTGCCATCAGTGAGGCGCCTCCCGAGGGGTCAGATACGCAGTATTTT
17,TRBJ2-7,NA,TRBV7-9,TRBD1,CASSLAGGTGDPYEQYF,TGTGCCAGCAGCTTAGCCGGGGGGACAGGGGACCCCTACGAGCAGTACTTC
13,TRBJ1-5,NA,TRBV6-1,NA,CASSDGFNQPPHF,TGTGCCAGCAGTGATGGGTTTAATCAGCCCCCGCATTTT
16,TRBJ1-6,NA,TRBV4-1,TRBD1,CASSQSTGQGRSPLHF,TGCGCCAGCAGCCAAAGTACGGGACAGGGGCGCTCACCCCTCCACTTT
15,TRBJ2-5,NA,TRBV20-1,TRBD2,CSARDVLAGTETQYF,TGCAGTGCTAGAGATGTACTAGCGGGAACAGAGACCCAGTACTTC
17,TRBJ2-3,NA,TRBV20-1,TRBD2,CSAREPRPGGSTDTQYF,TGCAGTGCTAGAGAACCCCGGCCGGGGGGAAGCACAGATACGCAGTATTTT